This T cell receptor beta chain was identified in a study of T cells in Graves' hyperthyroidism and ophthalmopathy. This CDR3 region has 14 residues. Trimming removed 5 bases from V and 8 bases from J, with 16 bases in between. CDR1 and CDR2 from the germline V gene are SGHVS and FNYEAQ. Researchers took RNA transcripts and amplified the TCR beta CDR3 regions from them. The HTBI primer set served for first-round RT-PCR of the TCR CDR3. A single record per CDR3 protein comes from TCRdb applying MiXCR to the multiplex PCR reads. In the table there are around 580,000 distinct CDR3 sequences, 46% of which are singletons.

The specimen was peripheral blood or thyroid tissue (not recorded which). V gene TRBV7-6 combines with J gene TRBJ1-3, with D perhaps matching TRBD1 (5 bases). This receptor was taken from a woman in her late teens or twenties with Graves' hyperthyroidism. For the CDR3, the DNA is TGTGCCAGCAGCGACCTCCGGGACGGTTACACCATATATTTT. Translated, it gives CASSDLRDGYTIYF.